A single sample gave rise to the 17 T cell receptor beta chains below, sequenced in a study of blood T cell repertoires in COVID-19. This table comes from immunoSEQ multiplex PCR, and its TCRdb copy is limited to in-frame clones, with some not included. The table includes about 170,000 clones, around 92% detected once. The sample comprised peripheral blood. These receptors were obtained from a young man with COVID-19, enrolled during active disease.

This clone was observed once. The chain links TRBV5-8 to TRBJ1-5, with 7 bases that match TRBD1. After removal of 5 bases from V and 0 bases from J, the junction contained 8 bases not matched to a gene. CDR3 size: 16 residues. Looked up from germline, CDR1 is SGHTS and CDR2 is YDEGEE. The CDR3 spells CASSWTGAYSNQPQHF. CDR3 sequence (DNA): TGTGCCAGCAGTTGGACAGGCGCTTATAGCAATCAGCCCCAGCATTTT.

V usage is TRBV5-1 and J usage is TRBJ2-2, with a weak D call TRBD1 (6 bases). Deletions cut 4 bases from V and 0 bases from J, with 13 bases between. The CDR3 is made up of 16 amino acids. Germline CDR1 SGHRS, CDR2 YFSETQ. The CDR3 loop is CASSGAGTPNTGELFF. The CDR3, as DNA: TGCGCCAGCAGCGGCGCCGGGACACCGAACACCGGGGAGCTGTTTTTT.

The gene calls are TRBV19 and TRBJ2-7, with 7 bases fitting TRBD1. This CDR3 spans 14 amino acids. Germline values: CDR1 LNHDA, CDR2 SQIVND (reference sequence). The V gene end was trimmed by 7 bases and the J gene end by 6 bases; junction bases not matched to a gene: 12. The CDR3 loop reads CASTPDRTGREQYF. The CDR3 coding sequence is TGTGCCAGTACCCCAGACAGGACAGGACGCGAGCAGTACTTC.

About this clone: Other DNA sequences in this specimen translate into the identical CDR3. V and J are TRBV6-5 and TRBJ1-2, with 9 bases lining up with TRBD1. CDR1 MNHEY and CDR2 SVGAGI come from the germline V gene. J lost 4 bases, V lost 8 bases, and 5 bases had no gene match. This CDR3 is built from 13 residues. The CDR3 DNA reads TGTGCCAGCCGTTCGACAGGGGGCTATGGCTACACCTTC. This sequence encodes CASRSTGGYGYTF.

The chain has TRBV7-8 and TRBJ1-6; D is unclear. This CDR3 comprises 15 residues. The V and J ends lost 5 bases and 4 bases respectively, with 12 bases between them. Germline-derived CDR1 and CDR2 are SGHVS and FQNEAQ. CDR3 region: CASSLLSLYNSPLHF. The CDR3 bases are TGTGCCAGCAGCCTACTCTCGCTTTATAATTCACCCCTCCACTTT.

The chain carries TRBV27 and TRBJ1-6; maybe TRBD1 (6 bases). The V gene's germline CDR1 is MNHEY and CDR2 SMNVEV (reference sequence). Between the trimmed V and J ends, which lost 5 bases and 0 bases, there was a span of 14 bases. This CDR3 is 17 amino acids long. CDR3 in DNA: TGTGCCAGCAGTCCTCGGACAGCGAGCTCCTATAATTCACCCCTCCACTTT. It specifies CASSPRTASSYNSPLHF.

This chain connects TRBV19 to TRBJ1-1; 7 nucleotides align to TRBD1. In germline, CDR1 is LNHDA, CDR2 SQIVND (reference sequence). This CDR3 is 14 amino acids long. Unmatched junction bases numbered 7, after V lost 6 bases and J lost 3 bases. The CDR3 region has the DNA TGTGCCAGTAGCCAATCCACAGGGGACACTGAAGCTTTCTTT. Encoded protein: CASSQSTGDTEAFF.

The chain combines TRBV6-5 with TRBJ1-2; 7 nucleotides align to TRBD1. V lost 2 bases and J lost 14; bases outside the gene matches: 11. The CDR3 extends over 13 amino acids. The germline gives CDR1 MNHEY, CDR2 SVGAGI. The DNA for the CDR3 is TGTGCCAGCAGTTACCCCGGACAGGCGGGCTGTACCTTC. The encoded protein is CASSYPGQAGCTF.

This chain connects TRBV7-3 to TRBJ2-1; possibly TRBD2 for D (6 bases). This CDR3 is 15 amino acids long. In germline, CDR1 is SGHTA, CDR2 FQGTGA. Trimming removed 1 base from V and 5 bases from J, with 12 bases in between. The CDR3 sequence is CASSLRLASNNEQFF. For the CDR3, the DNA is TGTGCCAGCAGCTTAAGGCTAGCGTCAAACAATGAGCAGTTCTTC. Full variable domain (rest looked up from reference TRBV7-3 and TRBJ2-1): GAGVSQTPSNKVTEKGKYVELRCDPISGHTALYWYRQSLGQGPEFLIYFQGTGAADDSGLPNDRFFAVRPEGSVSTLKIQRTERGDSAVYLCASSLRLASNNEQFFGPGTRLTVL.

The CDR3 sequence is CASSERTEQFF. The CDR3 nucleotides read TGTGCCAGCAGTGAAAGGACAGAGCAGTTCTTC. The V and J genes are TRBV6-1 and TRBJ2-1; D is perhaps TRBD1 (5 bases). This CDR3 comprises 11 residues. With 2 bases removed from V and 10 bases from J, the gap between germline ends came to 6 bases. Germline V gives CDR1 MNHNS, CDR2 SASEGT.

The V and J genes are TRBV27 and TRBJ1-3; no firm D call. CDR1 is MNHEY and CDR2 is SMNVEV in the germline V gene (reference sequence). Between the trimmed V and J ends, which lost 3 bases and 0 bases, there was a span of 15 bases. This CDR3 contains 17 residues. CDR3 residues: CASSLRAGFSSGNTIYF. CDR3 nucleotide sequence: TGTGCCAGCAGTTTGAGGGCAGGTTTTAGCTCTGGAAACACCATATATTTT.

The chain employs TRBV4-3 and TRBJ2-1, with TRBD2 matching over 8 bases. Per the germline V gene, CDR1 is LGHNA and CDR2 is YSLEER. V lost 1 base, J lost 5 bases, and 10 bases stayed unmatched. The CDR3 runs 17 residues. The CDR3 coding sequence is TGCGCCAGCAGCCAAGTTTTTCGAGCGGGGGATGACAATGAGCAGTTCTTC. This translates into CASSQVFRAGDDNEQFF.

The chain recombines TRBV9 with TRBJ1-2, with 8 bases identical to TRBD1. The CDR3 length is 15 residues. Germline lookup yields CDR1 SGDLS and CDR2 YYNGEE. V gave up 2 bases and J gave up 4 bases; unmatched junction bases: 7. Here the CDR3 DNA reads TGTGCCAGCAGCGTCCCGGGACAGGAGTTCTATGGCTACACCTTC. Translation: CASSVPGQEFYGYTF.

This clone was seen more than once but under ten times. The genes are TRBV12-3 or TRBV12-4 and TRBJ2-1, with D unresolved. This CDR3 contains 12 residues. V lost 1 base to trimming and J lost 7 bases, with 5 bases between them. CDR3: CASSLGQNEQFF. The CDR3 bases are TGTGCCAGCAGTTTAGGGCAAAATGAGCAGTTCTTC.

The chain recombines TRBV6-5 with TRBJ1-3; no definite D call. Trimming took off 2 bases at V and 0 bases at J, with 11 bases between the two ends. Germline CDR1 is MNHEY and CDR2 is SVGAGI. The CDR3 totals 16 residues. DNA of the CDR3: TGTGCCAGCAGTTACACTGGACTACTCTCTGGAAACACCATATATTTT. Translating gives CASSYTGLLSGNTIYF.

V gene TRBV19 combines with J gene TRBJ2-1, with D maybe TRBD2 (6 bases). V gave up 4 bases and J gave up 4 bases, with 14 bases separating them. This CDR3 has 15 residues. Germline lookup yields CDR1 LNHDA and CDR2 SQIVND (reference sequence). CDR3 amino acids: CASSTGGPAYNEQFF. CDR3 bases: TGTGCCAGTAGTACCGGAGGGCCAGCGTACAATGAGCAGTTCTTC.

This chain links TRBV28 with TRBJ1-4; 7 bases are shared with TRBD1. Per the germline V gene, CDR1 is MDHEN and CDR2 is SYDVKM. This CDR3 has 15 residues. J gave up 6 bases and V 5 bases, and 9 bases lay outside the gene matches. The CDR3 DNA is TGTGCCAGCAGTACCCCCGGGACAGTTCATGAAAAACTGTTTTTT. This encodes CASSTPGTVHEKLFF.